This passage covers 20 T cell receptor beta chains from one sample sequenced in a study of blood T cell repertoires in COVID-19. The method was immunoSEQ multiplex PCR; TCRdb's version includes in-frame clones alone and lacks a portion of them. The repertoire holds roughly 95,000 clones, with 80% to 85% as singletons. Sequencing was done on a sample of peripheral blood. These receptor sequences come from a man in his sixties with acute or convalescent COVID-19.

The chain recombines TRBV6-5 with TRBJ1-1; D unresolved. Germline CDR1 reads MNHEY; CDR2 reads SVGAGI. V dropped 2 bases and J dropped 5 bases, with 12 bases sitting between them. The CDR3 consists of 14 residues. The CDR3 loop reads CASSYGSFRTEAFF. CDR3 nucleotide sequence: TGTGCCAGCAGTTACGGGAGCTTCAGGACTGAAGCTTTCTTT.

This clone has just a few counts. The rearrangement joins TRBV11-2 to TRBJ2-3; no firm D call. The CDR3 is made up of 15 amino acids. Germline V gene lookup returns CDR1 SGHAT and CDR2 FQNNGV. The ends were cut back, 0 bases at V and 0 bases at J, with 7 bases in the middle. The CDR3 DNA sequence: TGTGCCAGCAGCTTAGAGCGAGAAAGCACAGATACGCAGTATTTT. Its protein is CASSLERESTDTQYF.

CDR3 bases: TGCGCCAGCAGCCCGGGGCCAGGGAGGGATGAAAAACTGTTTTTT. Translated: CASSPGPGRDEKLFF. This chain uses TRBV4-1 with TRBJ1-4; D possibly corresponds to TRBD1 (5 bases). V gave up 4 bases and J gave up 6 bases, with 15 bases separating them. The CDR3 loop spans 15 amino acids. Germline CDR1 is MGHRA and CDR2 is YSYEKL.

This clone was recorded only once. This chain connects TRBV6-6 to TRBJ2-7; D might be TRBD1 (7 bases). V lost 8 bases to trimming and J lost 2 bases, with 22 bases between them. Germline V gives CDR1 MNHNY, CDR2 SVGAGI (reference sequence). The CDR3 totals 16 residues. The CDR3 is CASQNTRRDRTYEQYV. As DNA, the CDR3 is TGTGCCAGCCAAAACACTCGGCGGGACAGAACCTACGAGCAGTACGTC.

V gene TRBV30 combines with J gene TRBJ1-2, with D perhaps TRBD1 (5 bases). Germline V gene lookup returns CDR1 GTSNPN and CDR2 SVGIG (reference sequence). The CDR3 extends over 16 amino acids. Deletions cut 4 bases from V and 1 base from J, with 19 bases between. The CDR3 bases are TGTGCCTGGACCTCCGTCGGGGGTAATTTTAACTATGGCTACACCTTC. It encodes CAWTSVGGNFNYGYTF.

The V call is TRBV7-2, the J call TRBJ2-3, with 8 nucleotides matching TRBD2. Trimming removed 3 bases from V and 5 bases from J; junction bases left unmatched: 7. The CDR3 totals 15 residues. CDR1 is SGHTA, CDR2 FQGNSA, per germline. This CDR3 reads CASSLGGGRRDTQYF. The CDR3 region has the DNA TGTGCCAGCAGCTTGGGCGGGGGGCGTAGAGATACGCAGTATTTT.

The chain has TRBV7-9 and TRBJ1-1; a weak D match, TRBD1 (6 bases). With 5 bases removed from V and 0 bases from J, the gap between germline ends came to 10 bases. The V gene's germline CDR1 is SEHNR and CDR2 FQNEAQ (reference sequence). The CDR3 sequence is 14 residues long. CDR3 sequence (DNA): TGTGCCAGCAGCCCCCGACAGGTGAACACTGAAGCTTTCTTT. Residues: CASSPRQVNTEAFF.

CDR3 in amino acids: CASSPRGFSSYEQYF. As DNA, the CDR3 is TGTGCCAGCAGTCCCCGGGGGTTCAGCTCCTACGAGCAGTACTTC. The V call is TRBV27, the J call TRBJ2-7; tentatively, D is TRBD2 (6 bases). The germline V gene has CDR1 MNHEY and CDR2 SMNVEV (reference sequence). V was trimmed by 5 bases and J by 0 bases, leaving 14 bases between them. The CDR3 runs to 15 residues.

The chain links TRBV5-1 to TRBJ2-5, with TRBD2 identical over 8 bases. Germline assignment: CDR1 SGHRS and CDR2 YFSETQ. The CDR3 contains 16 residues. Unmatched junction bases numbered 13, after V lost 7 bases and J lost 2 bases. CDR3 amino acids: CASSNSGSSGQETQYF. The CDR3 nucleotides are TGCGCCAGCTCGAACAGCGGGAGTAGCGGGCAAGAGACCCAGTACTTC.

The rearrangement uses TRBV15 and TRBJ2-5, with a possible D match to TRBD2 (6 bases). Trimming stripped 0 bases from V and 4 bases from J, with 12 bases between. Looked up from germline, CDR1 is LNHNV and CDR2 is YYDKDF (reference sequence). The CDR3 is 15 amino acids. In nucleotides, the CDR3 is TGTGCCACCAGCAGAGAAGGAGGGCTCTTAGAGACCCAGTACTTC. Protein: CATSREGGLLETQYF. Using reference TRBV15 and TRBJ2-5 for the parts outside the CDR3, the full variable domain is DAMVIQNPRYQVTQFGKPVTLSCSQTLNHNVMYWYQQKSSQAPKLLFHYYDKDFNNEADTPDNFQSRRPNTSFCFLDIRSPGLGDTAMYLCATSREGGLLETQYFGPGTRLLVL.

This clone was observed a handful of times. The chain uses TRBV7-3 and TRBJ1-2; 10 bases line up with TRBD1. The germline gives CDR1 SGHTA, CDR2 FQGTGA. CDR3 length: 15 residues. The V gene end was trimmed by 0 bases and the J gene end by 4 bases; junction bases not matched to a gene: 2. The CDR3 sequence is CASSLTGQGSYGYTF. The CDR3 bases are TGTGCCAGCAGCTTAACGGGACAGGGGTCCTATGGCTACACCTTC.

The rearrangement links TRBV15 to TRBJ1-5; D gene unclear. Germline V gives CDR1 LNHNV, CDR2 YYDKDF (reference sequence). CDR3 length: 15 residues. Deletions cut 1 base from V and 3 bases from J, with 10 bases between. The CDR3 DNA reads as TGTGCCACCAGCAGAGCTAGGTTCTCCAATCAGCCCCAGCATTTT. Its translation is CATSRARFSNQPQHF.

The rearrangement uses TRBV2 and TRBJ2-1; D is ambiguous. Germline V gene data show CDR1 as SNHLY and CDR2 as FYNNEI. The CDR3 has 15 residues. Trimming cost V 3 bases and J 7 bases, with 16 bases left between them. CDR3 nucleotides: TGTGCCAGCAGTGAGGATCCAGGATTGAAAAATGAGCAGTTCTTC. Translating it yields CASSEDPGLKNEQFF.

The V gene is TRBV6-2 or TRBV6-3, the J gene TRBJ2-7; possible D gene TRBD2, 7 bases. CDR3 length: 12 residues. Looked up from germline, CDR1 is MNHEY and CDR2 is SVGEGT. The CDR3 DNA sequence: TGTGCCAGCAGTTATAGGGGGGGCTTTCAGGACGTC. This sequence encodes CASSYRGGFQDV.

The rearrangement links TRBV29-1 to TRBJ1-1; TRBD1 aligns across 10 bases. The germline gives CDR1 SQVTM, CDR2 ANQGSEA. CDR3 size: 11 residues. V gave up 5 bases and J gave up 12 bases; unmatched junction bases: 6. The CDR3 region is CSVRTGGETFF. In nucleotides, the CDR3 is TGCAGCGTTCGGACAGGGGGAGAAACTTTCTTT.

The chain uses TRBV6-2 or TRBV6-3 and TRBJ2-7; D gene unclear. The CDR3 extends over 14 amino acids. Germline loops: CDR1 MNHEY, CDR2 SVGEGT. V was pared by 0 bases and J by 7 bases, with 13 bases between. This CDR3 is CASSYSLQLREQYV. The CDR3 DNA sequence: TGTGCCAGCAGTTACTCGCTACAGCTCAGGGAGCAGTACGTC.

The chain couples TRBV2 to TRBJ2-1; possible D gene TRBD1, 5 bases. This CDR3 contains 14 residues. Germline lookup yields CDR1 SNHLY and CDR2 FYNNEI. Trimming removed 3 bases at V and 7 bases at J, with 13 bases between. Here the CDR3 reads CASSDGRDWNEQFF. The DNA of the CDR3 is TGTGCCAGCAGTGATGGCAGGGATTGGAATGAGCAGTTCTTC.

The chain combines TRBV27 with TRBJ1-2; perhaps TRBD1 as D (5 bases). Trimming removed 5 bases at V and 9 bases at J, with 16 bases between. Germline V gives CDR1 MNHEY, CDR2 SMNVEV (reference sequence). This CDR3 contains 13 residues. The CDR3 protein is CASSRDRAYRYTF. CDR3 DNA sequence: TGTGCCAGCAGTCGAGACAGAGCATATCGCTACACCTTC.

About this clone: Other DNA sequences in this sample translate to the same CDR3. The V gene is TRBV30, the J gene TRBJ1-2, with TRBD1 identical over 9 bases. After removal of 3 bases from V and 2 bases from J, the junction contained 7 bases not matched to a gene. The CDR3 is 15 amino acids. Per the germline V gene, CDR1 is GTSNPN and CDR2 is SVGIG (reference sequence). The CDR3 nucleotides read TGTGCCTGGAGCCCCCGGGACAGGGTGAACTATGGCTACACCTTC. Translation: CAWSPRDRVNYGYTF.

This chain links TRBV11-3 with TRBJ1-6, with TRBD1 as a possible D gene (5 bases). V dropped 5 bases and J dropped 7 bases, with 12 bases sitting between them. The CDR3 totals 14 residues. From germline, CDR1 is SGHNT and CDR2 YENEEA. CDR3 region: CASSVRVRNSPLHF. In DNA form, the CDR3 reads TGTGCCAGCAGCGTCAGGGTGAGGAATTCACCCCTCCACTTT.